The clone carrying this TCR beta chain was counted only a few times. TCRdb's table, derived via immunoSEQ multiplex PCR, lists solely in-frame clones and lacks some. The table has 2 million to 2.5 million clones, just over 90% seen once. Only CD45RO-negative cells positively selected for CCR7 counted as naive CD8 cells, so terminally differentiated effector memory CD45RA+ cells were excluded. The data were taken from a study of shared clonotypes between healthy human individuals. Specimen: naive CD8+ T cells from PBMCs. The clonotype was recovered from a young man in good health. Some clones in this sample may be carry-over from other donors' samples.

The CDR3 loop is CASSLGQGRHYEQYF. The CDR3 nucleotides are TGTGCCAGCAGCTTAGGACAGGGGCGGCACTACGAGCAGTACTTC. V gene TRBV7-2 combines with J gene TRBJ2-7, with 8 positions matching TRBD1. V lost 1 base to trimming and J lost 3 bases; unmatched junction nucleotides: 5. The CDR3 contains 15 residues. CDR1 and CDR2 from the germline V gene are SGHTA and FQGNSA.